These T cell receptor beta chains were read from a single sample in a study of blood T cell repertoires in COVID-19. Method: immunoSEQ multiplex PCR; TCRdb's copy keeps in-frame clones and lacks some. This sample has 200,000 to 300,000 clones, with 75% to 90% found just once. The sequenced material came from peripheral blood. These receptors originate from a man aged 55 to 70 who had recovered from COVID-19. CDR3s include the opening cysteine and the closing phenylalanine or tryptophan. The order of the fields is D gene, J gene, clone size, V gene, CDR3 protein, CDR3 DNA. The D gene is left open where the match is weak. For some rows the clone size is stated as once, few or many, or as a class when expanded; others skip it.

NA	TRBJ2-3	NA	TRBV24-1	CATSDLTGRRDTQYF	TGTGCCACCAGTGACCTAACAGGGCGACGGGATACGCAGTATTTT
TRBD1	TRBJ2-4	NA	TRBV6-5	CASSNRGIAKNIQYF	TGTGCCAGCAGCAACAGGGGGATAGCCAAAAACATTCAGTACTTC
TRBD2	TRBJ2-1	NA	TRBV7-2	CASSLELAGVPEEHEQFF	TGTGCCAGCAGCTTAGAACTAGCGGGGGTGCCGGAAGAACATGAGCAGTTCTTC
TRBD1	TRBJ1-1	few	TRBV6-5	CASSLQGRTEAFF	TGTGCCAGCAGCCTACAGGGGAGGACTGAAGCTTTCTTT
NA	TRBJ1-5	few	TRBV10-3	CAISAGGANQPQHF	TGTGCCATCAGTGCCGGGGGGGCCAATCAGCCCCAGCATTTT
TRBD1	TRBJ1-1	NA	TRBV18	CASSPSKPTGDENTEAFF	TGTGCCAGCTCACCCTCCAAACCGACAGGGGATGAGAACACTGAAGCTTTCTTT
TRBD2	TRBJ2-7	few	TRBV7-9	CASSQLGGTLIEQYF	TGTGCCAGCAGCCAACTGGGAGGGACGTTAATCGAGCAGTACTTC
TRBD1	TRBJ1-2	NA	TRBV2	CASSYTTGTDGYTF	TGTGCCAGCAGTTACACGACAGGGACAGATGGCTACACCTTC
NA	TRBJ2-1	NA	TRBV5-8	CASSLEGGPGEQFF	TGTGCCAGCAGCTTGGAGGGGGGGCCTGGTGAGCAGTTCTTC
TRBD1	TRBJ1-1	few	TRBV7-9	CASSLQGAANTEAFF	TGTGCCAGCAGCTTACAGGGGGCCGCGAACACTGAAGCTTTCTTT
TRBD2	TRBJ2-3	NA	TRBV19	CASTRTSVTYTQYF	TGTGCCAGTACCAGGACTAGCGTAACGTATACGCAGTATTTT
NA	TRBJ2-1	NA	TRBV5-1	CASSPGVYRGEQFF	TGCGCCAGCAGCCCGGGGGTATATCGGGGGGAGCAGTTCTTC
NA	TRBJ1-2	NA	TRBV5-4	CASSPRKAGDGYTF	TGTGCCAGCAGCCCACGTAAGGCAGGGGATGGCTACACCTTC
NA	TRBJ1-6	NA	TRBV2	CASSEGGGPNSPLHF	TGTGCCAGCAGTGAAGGGGGGGGCCCTAATTCACCCCTCCACTTT
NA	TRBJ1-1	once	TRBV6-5	CASTGNMNTEAFF	TGTGCCAGCACCGGGAACATGAACACTGAAGCTTTCTTT
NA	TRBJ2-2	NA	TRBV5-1	CASSLFGGGDQGKVFF	TGCGCCAGCAGCTTGTTTGGCGGGGGCGACCAGGGGAAGGTGTTTTTT
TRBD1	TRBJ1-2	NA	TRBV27	CATLDRGYGYTF	TGTGCCACTCTCGACAGGGGTTATGGCTACACCTTC
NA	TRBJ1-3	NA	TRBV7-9	CASSAPGSSSGNTIYF	TGTGCCAGCAGCGCCCCAGGGTCTTCTTCTGGAAACACCATATATTTT
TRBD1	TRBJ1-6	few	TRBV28	CASRPTGGYSPLHF	TGTGCCAGCAGACCGACAGGGGGATACTCACCCCTCCACTTT
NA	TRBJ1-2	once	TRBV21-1	CASSKVVLSVYGYTF	TGTGCCAGCAGCAAAGTGGTGCTATCGGTCTATGGCTACACCTTC
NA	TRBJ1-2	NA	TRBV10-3	CAISWDTNYGYTF	TGTGCCATCAGTTGGGACACTAACTATGGCTACACCTTC
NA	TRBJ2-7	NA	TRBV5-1	CASSLVAGRGGYEQYF	TGCGCCAGCAGCTTGGTTGCGGGGCGAGGTGGCTACGAGCAGTACTTC
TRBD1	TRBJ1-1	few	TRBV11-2	CASSSWTGLMNTEAFF	TGTGCCAGCAGCTCATGGACAGGTCTCATGAACACTGAAGCTTTCTTT
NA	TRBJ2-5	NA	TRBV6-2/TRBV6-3	CASSYQIPGRERETQYF	TGTGCCAGCAGTTACCAGATTCCGGGACGGGAGAGAGAGACCCAGTACTTC
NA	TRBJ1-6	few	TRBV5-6	CASSLVARRDSPLHF	TGTGCCAGCAGCTTGGTAGCCAGGAGGGATTCACCCCTCCACTTT
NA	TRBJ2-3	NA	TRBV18	CASSPPTNSDTQYF	TGTGCCAGCTCACCTCCGACAAATTCAGATACGCAGTATTTT
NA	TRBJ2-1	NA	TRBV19	CASSMMLRGVGEQFF	TGTGCCAGTAGTATGATGCTCAGGGGCGTAGGTGAGCAGTTCTTC
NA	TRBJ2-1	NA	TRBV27	CASSSQQGNEQFF	TGTGCCAGCAGTTCCCAACAGGGTAATGAGCAGTTCTTC
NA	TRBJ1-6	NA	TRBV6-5	CASAGPNSPLHF	TGTGCCAGCGCAGGGCCCAATTCACCCCTCCACTTT
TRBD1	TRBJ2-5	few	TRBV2	CASMKTGRGGETQYF	TGTGCCAGCATGAAGACAGGGAGAGGGGGAGAGACCCAGTACTTC
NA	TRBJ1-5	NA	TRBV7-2	CASSLRGQPQHF	TGTGCCAGCAGCTTAAGGGGTCAGCCCCAGCATTTT
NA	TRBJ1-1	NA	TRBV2	CASSEAWGGADTEAFF	TGTGCCAGCAGTGAAGCTTGGGGGGGGGCGGACACTGAAGCTTTCTTT
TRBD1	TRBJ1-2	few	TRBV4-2	CASRGQDIRDGYTF	TGTGCCAGCAGGGGACAGGATATACGGGATGGCTACACCTTC
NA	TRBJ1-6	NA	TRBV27	CASSSGQLTNSPLHF	TGTGCCAGCAGTTCCGGACAGCTGACCAATTCACCCCTCCACTTT
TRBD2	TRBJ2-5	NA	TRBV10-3	CAIAPGLAGIETQYF	TGTGCCATCGCGCCGGGACTAGCGGGGATAGAGACCCAGTACTTC
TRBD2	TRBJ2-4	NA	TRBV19	CASSRGLAGGLAKNIQYF	TGTGCCAGTAGCAGGGGACTAGCGGGGGGATTAGCCAAAAACATTCAGTACTTC
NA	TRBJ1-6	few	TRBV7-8	CASSLVRAGAYNSPLHF	TGTGCCAGCAGCTTAGTTCGGGCAGGGGCCTATAATTCACCCCTCCACTTT
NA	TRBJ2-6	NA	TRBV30	CAWSSLGVWDSGANVLTF	TGTGCCTGGAGTAGCCTGGGAGTGTGGGACTCTGGGGCCAACGTCCTGACTTTC
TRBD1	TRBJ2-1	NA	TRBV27	CASSLDRADEQFF	TGTGCCAGCAGTCTGGACAGGGCCGATGAGCAGTTCTTC
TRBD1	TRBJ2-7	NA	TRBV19	CASSNPGQGTSYEQYF	TGTGCCAGTAGTAACCCGGGACAGGGGACCTCCTACGAGCAGTACTTC